Sequencing of this T cell receptor beta chain was carried out in a study of PD-1 blockade in classical Hodgkin lymphoma. Regarding this clone: Its antigen is unidentified.

The time point denotes: newly diagnosed, previously untreated cHL patient sample. Newly diagnosed classical Hodgkin lymphoma PBMCs, still untreated, provided the comparison samples. Looked up from germline, CDR1 is SGHTA and CDR2 is FQGNSA. Trimming left V 3 bases short and J 2 bases short, with 15 bases between. The CDR3 sequence is 16 residues long. Sequenced by immunoSEQ multiplex PCR; TCRdb stores in-frame clones only, minus some. Counted here are under 20,000 clones, approximately 86% occurring once; the ten biggest clones make up approximately 4.1%. The study, taken as a whole, reports: Whatever underlies the repertoire differences (possibly disease activity or prior therapy) remains undefined. Newly diagnosed patients were reported to exhibit reduced baseline TCR diversity relative to healthy donors.

The specimen was peripheral blood mononuclear cells (PBMCs). This rearrangement joins TRBV7-2 to TRBJ2-3, with unresolved D. The clonotype originates from a human donor with classical Hodgkin lymphoma. CDR3 in DNA: TGTGCCAGCAGCTTGTCCGACGGCGGTTTCACAGATACGCAGTATTTT. It yields the protein CASSLSDGGFTDTQYF.